This entry describes one T cell receptor (delta chain). A far larger clone is off by one base, so a read error is likely. Other DNA sequences in this sample translate to the same CDR3. TCRdb reran clone calling via CATT on the RT-PCR reads. This sample yields about 2,100 delta-chain clones, of which around 1.9% are seen a single time; over 15% belongs to the top ten. The entry originates in a study of gamma-delta T cells after stem cell transplantation. CDR1 and CDR2 from the germline V gene are GEAIGNYY and EKD. This CDR3 is built from 21 residues. The TCR sequence derives from a human donor. It is not recorded whose cells these are; they may come from a transplant donor. Sequenced input: gamma-delta T cells. The gene calls are TRDV2 and TRDJ3, with TRDD3 identical over 13 bases. The CDR3 bases are TGTGCCTGCGACACCGTGACTGGGGGATACGCGCACTCCTGGGACACCCGACAGATGTTTTTC. This codes for CACDTVTGGYAHSWDTRQMFF.